Following are 4 T cell receptor beta chains from one sample sequenced in a study of liver allograft versus peripheral blood T cells. Study overall: Transplanted-liver T cell receptor repertoires were compared with recipients' peripheral blood repertoires.

TCRdb recomputed calls from the reads with MiXCR, one row per CDR3 protein. In the table there are over 1,500 distinct CDR3 sequences, 15% to 20% of which are singletons. The receptors originated from a human patient who had a liver transplant. These T cells may partly come from the graft donor.

The V and J genes are TRBV18 and TRBJ1-1; possible D gene TRBD1, 6 bases. The CDR3 spans 14 residues. Deletions cut 7 bases from V and 5 bases from J, with 17 bases between. Germline CDR1 and CDR2: KGHSH and LQKENI. CDR3 bases: TGTGCCAGCTTACCGGTGGACAGCTCAACTGAAGCTTTCTTT. Its translation is CASLPVDSSTEAFF.

This clonotype was observed a handful of times. The chain recombines TRBV30 with TRBJ2-7, with 7 positions matching TRBD2. The CDR3 spans 11 residues. Germline CDR1 is GTSNPN and CDR2 is SVGIG (reference sequence). The J segment lost 6 bases and the V segment lost 4 bases, leaving 3 bases of the junction unmatched. The CDR3 loop is CAWNAGVEQYF. The CDR3 DNA reads TGTGCCTGGAACGCGGGGGTCGAGCAGTACTTC.

By sample fraction, this clonotype is medium-sized. The chain couples TRBV10-3 to TRBJ2-7; TRBD2 matches at 8 bases. The CDR3 sequence is 14 residues long. Per germline, CDR1 ENHRY and CDR2 SYGVKD. V shed 8 bases, J shed 7 bases, and the junction held 13 bases outside the gene matches. CDR3 coding DNA: TGTGCCATCTACGATCAGAGGCCGGGGGGGGAGCAGTACTTC. It specifies CAIYDQRPGGEQYF.

This clonotype qualifies as medium-sized. This chain connects TRBV10-3 to TRBJ1-1, with 9 bases lining up with TRBD1. Germline V gene data show CDR1 as ENHRY and CDR2 as SYGVKD. V lost 5 bases to trimming and J lost 1 base; unmatched junction nucleotides: 5. The CDR3 is 15 amino acids. CDR3 DNA sequence: TGTGCCATCAGTTCTTTACAGGGGGCGAACACTGAAGCTTTCTTT. Protein product: CAISSLQGANTEAFF.